Reported below is one TCR beta chain. Its antigen target is currently unknown. Base quality data are lacking; no much larger clone is found one base away. This entry belongs to a study of T cell repertoires in ileal Crohn's disease (dated by TCRdb to between 2018 and 2021). Some background on the complete study: The median duration of disease was roughly 8.2 years, and at the time of surgery approximately 34% of patients were active smokers. Surgery was performed for a complication in all patients, with stricturing disease in around 60% and penetrating disease in roughly 39%. M6 samples consisted of neoterminal ileum biopsies collected during postoperative colonoscopy. TCR repertoire analysis was performed in a few dozen Crohn's disease patients drawn from a prospective multicentre cohort. A total of approximately 170 mucosal samples from some 60 patients were sequenced, collected from several sites on the surgical specimen as well as at postoperative endoscopy. Endoscopic postoperative recurrence was defined as a Rutgeerts score above i0. About half of the patients received postoperative therapy: roughly 10 received thiopurines and over 15 received anti-TNF agents. The study ran alongside a multicentre cohort designed to identify predictors of early endoscopic recurrence after ileocolonic resection.

The CDR3 holds 15 amino acids from the cysteine to the phenylalanine. The sequence is cut down to CDR3 DNA, 45 bases in frame from base 1. For commercial TCRB immunosequencing, approximately 460 nanograms of biopsy DNA were submitted for each sample. A two-step, amplification bias-controlled multiplex PCR was used by Adaptive Biotechnology to amplify CDR3 regions from genomic DNA. The first PCR used primers for every V and J gene segment; the second PCR added barcodes and Illumina adapters. CDR3 libraries were sequenced on an Illumina instrument. The original methods were these. The analysis used both the pipelines supplied by the vendor and custom analysis of the raw data in R/Bioconductor with R version 3.3.0. Clonality, which ranges from 0 to 1, was calculated as the inverse of the normalised Shannon entropy across all productive clones. High-frequency clones were defined as the share of the repertoire occupied by the top 100 clones, with only clones passing a 95% confidence test being retained. Overlap between samples was measured with the Morisita-Horn index, while repertoire diversity was measured with the Simpson index. Here the immuneACCESS table is served through TCRdb, limited to in-frame sequences with V and J called. Missing clones are a known gap in these copies; in checked studies unresolved V genes cover under half, and the rest lacks a known reason. V and J calls and clone size are given by that table; D and trimming were obtained from the DNA. Here the sample has some 9,100 clones; around 80% occur a single time. Clones ranked in the top ten supply around 20% of the sample.

The time point label, as the study defines it: neoterminal ileum biopsy at postoperative endoscopy, about 6 months after surgery. Adults with ileal or ileocolonic Crohn's disease for whom ileocolonic resection was indicated were considered eligible. Before DNA extraction, whole ileal mucosal biopsies were kept frozen at -80 degrees C. A TRizol-based method was used to extract genomic DNA from the frozen whole biopsies, and the DNA was quantified with a NanoDrop 2000 spectrophotometer. Summary of the overall study and its limitations: The timing of postoperative endoscopy varied within the first year after surgery, and the median delay was roughly 7.4 months. Only a subgroup of patients, of unstated size, had mucosal CD4 and CD8 T cells sorted and sequenced. Endoscopic recurrence was linked to a higher percentage of high-frequency clones at surgery, and recurrence occurred in every patient whose clonality exceeded 26.8% (18/57). A significantly higher proportion of clonal expansions was observed in active smokers at surgery than in non-smokers (about 25% vs 20%, p=0.02). Sorted CD8 T cells carried more high-frequency clones than CD4 T cells, suggesting mucosal expansions were mainly CD8.

The specimen was ileal tissue. This clonotype was sampled from an adult with Crohn's disease. The sequence links TRBV21-1 to TRBJ2-7; the table's D call of TRBD1 was not tested on the DNA. TRBV21-1 is given as a pseudogene. The DNA sequence is given as TGTGCCAGCAGCAAAGATAGTGCCAGGGGTTACGAGCAGTACTTC. This sequence encodes CASSKDSARGYEQYF.